Below, one T cell receptor beta chain is given with its context. These data belong to a study of blood T cell repertoires in COVID-19. The CDR3 totals 13 residues. CDR1 is LNHDA, CDR2 SQIVND, per germline (reference sequence). Trimming stripped 6 bases from V and 4 bases from J, with 10 bases between. Original methodology: Counts of nucleated cells, estimated from reference gene primer amplification, were obtained. Profiling relied on immunoSEQ multiplex PCR, and the TCRdb table lists in-frame clones only, not all of them. D and trimming come from the DNA, and the V and J calls and clone size come from that table. The table includes fewer than 350,000 clones, 86% detected once.

This receptor was identified in a woman under 40 who had recovered from COVID-19. The sample comprised peripheral blood. The rearrangement uses TRBV19 and TRBJ2-1, with D tentatively TRBD2 (6 bases). CDR3 protein: CASRPREYNEQFF. The CDR3 DNA follows: TGTGCCAGTAGACCTCGGGAGTACAATGAGCAGTTCTTC.